These T cell receptor beta chains were read from a single sample in a study of cytomegalovirus exposure and HLA in healthy donors. Profiled with immunoSEQ multiplex PCR; TCRdb holds only in-frame clones, not every one. The sample table sets out 95,000 to 110,000 clones. The specimen was PBMCs. The receptors derive from a man aged 40-49 years in good health and CMV-seronegative. CDR3s include the opening cysteine and the closing phenylalanine or tryptophan. The D gene is left open where the match is weak.

CDR3aa: CASSYSRNQGRETQYF
CDR3nt: TGTGCCAGCAGTTACTCGAGAAATCAGGGCCGAGAGACCCAGTACTTC
d_gene: NA
j_gene: TRBJ2-5
v_gene: TRBV6-5

CDR3aa: CARSLEDRGNYGYTF
CDR3nt: TGTGCCAGAAGCTTAGAGGACAGGGGGAACTATGGCTACACCTTC
d_gene: TRBD1
j_gene: TRBJ1-2
v_gene: TRBV5-3

CDR3aa: CASLDSLNEKLFF
CDR3nt: TGTGCCAGCCTCGACAGTCTGAATGAAAAACTGTTTTTT
d_gene: NA
j_gene: TRBJ1-4
v_gene: TRBV6-1

CDR3aa: CASSLARTSESPSYEQYF
CDR3nt: TGTGCCAGCAGCTTAGCGAGGACTAGCGAATCCCCGTCCTACGAGCAGTACTTC
d_gene: TRBD2
j_gene: TRBJ2-7
v_gene: TRBV7-2

CDR3aa: CASSLQGGLGQYF
CDR3nt: TGTGCCAGCAGTTTACAGGGGGGGCTCGGGCAGTACTTC
d_gene: NA
j_gene: TRBJ2-7
v_gene: TRBV6-6

CDR3aa: CASSFTDRGLDGYTF
CDR3nt: TGTGCCAGCAGCTTCACGGACAGGGGTTTGGATGGCTACACCTTC
d_gene: TRBD1
j_gene: TRBJ1-2
v_gene: TRBV7-2

CDR3aa: CASTLTGGSIGVYGYTF
CDR3nt: TGTGCCAGCACCTTGACAGGGGGGAGCATAGGGGTTTATGGCTACACCTTC
d_gene: TRBD1
j_gene: TRBJ1-2
v_gene: TRBV5-6

CDR3aa: CASSASAGQTYGYTF
CDR3nt: TGTGCCAGCAGTGCTTCCGCGGGACAGACCTATGGCTACACCTTC
d_gene: TRBD1
j_gene: TRBJ1-2
v_gene: TRBV6-1

CDR3aa: CASRPSGGPEQYF
CDR3nt: TGTGCCAGCAGACCTAGCGGGGGGCCCGAGCAGTACTTC
d_gene: TRBD2
j_gene: TRBJ2-7
v_gene: TRBV6-6

CDR3aa: CASSRTRQETQYF
CDR3nt: TGTGCCAGCAGCCGGACTCGCCAAGAGACCCAGTACTTC
d_gene: NA
j_gene: TRBJ2-5
v_gene: TRBV11-2

CDR3aa: CASSAMTGRYTF
CDR3nt: TGTGCCAGCAGCGCTATGACAGGCCGCTACACCTTC
d_gene: NA
j_gene: TRBJ1-2
v_gene: TRBV14

CDR3aa: CSGKIGAGGEAFF
CDR3nt: TGCAGCGGGAAGATAGGGGCAGGGGGAGAAGCTTTCTTT
d_gene: TRBD1
j_gene: TRBJ1-1
v_gene: TRBV29-1

CDR3aa: CASTRGGTSGTGELFF
CDR3nt: TGTGCCAGCACCCGGGGGGGGACTAGCGGGACCGGGGAGCTGTTTTTT
d_gene: TRBD2
j_gene: TRBJ2-2
v_gene: TRBV2

CDR3aa: CASSLEGRGNPNYGYTF
CDR3nt: TGTGCCAGCAGCTTAGAAGGTCGGGGGAATCCTAACTATGGCTACACCTTC
d_gene: NA
j_gene: TRBJ1-2
v_gene: TRBV13

CDR3aa: CASRTPGQVTDTQYF
CDR3nt: TGTGCCAGCAGAACCCCGGGACAGGTCACAGATACGCAGTATTTT
d_gene: TRBD1
j_gene: TRBJ2-3
v_gene: TRBV6-1

CDR3aa: CASSYVEGLALETQYF
CDR3nt: TGTGCCAGCAGTTACGTGGAGGGACTAGCTCTGGAGACCCAGTACTTC
d_gene: TRBD2
j_gene: TRBJ2-5
v_gene: TRBV6-5

CDR3aa: CASSVRGSEQYF
CDR3nt: TGTGCCAGCAGTGTACGGGGGAGCGAGCAGTACTTC
d_gene: NA
j_gene: TRBJ2-7
v_gene: TRBV2

CDR3aa: CASSQMSSGNTIYF
CDR3nt: TGTGCCAGCAGCCAAATGAGTTCTGGAAACACCATATATTTT
d_gene: NA
j_gene: TRBJ1-3
v_gene: TRBV7-2

CDR3aa: CASSPRPGTIEQYF
CDR3nt: TGTGCCAGTAGTCCCCGCCCGGGTACGATTGAGCAGTACTTC
d_gene: NA
j_gene: TRBJ2-7
v_gene: TRBV19

CDR3aa: CATSSGGSSYEQYF
CDR3nt: TGTGCCACCAGCTCCGGCGGGAGTTCCTACGAGCAGTACTTC
d_gene: TRBD2
j_gene: TRBJ2-7
v_gene: TRBV15

CDR3aa: CASSGGVGGYEQYF
CDR3nt: TGTGCCAGCAGCGGGGGCGTTGGTGGGTACGAGCAGTACTTC
d_gene: NA
j_gene: TRBJ2-7
v_gene: TRBV7-2

CDR3aa: CASSQGGGEADTQYF
CDR3nt: TGTGCCAGCAGCCAAGGAGGGGGCGAAGCAGATACGCAGTATTTT
d_gene: TRBD1
j_gene: TRBJ2-3
v_gene: TRBV4-2

CDR3aa: CASSPPGSASYNEQFF
CDR3nt: TGTGCCAGCTCACCACCGGGGAGCGCCTCCTACAATGAGCAGTTCTTC
d_gene: NA
j_gene: TRBJ2-1
v_gene: TRBV18

CDR3aa: CASSLFSGESEQYF
CDR3nt: TGTGCCAGCAGTTTATTCTCGGGGGAATCAGAGCAGTACTTC
d_gene: NA
j_gene: TRBJ2-7
v_gene: TRBV28

CDR3aa: CASNFGGQIYEQYF
CDR3nt: TGTGCCAGCAATTTTGGGGGACAGATCTACGAGCAGTACTTC
d_gene: TRBD1
j_gene: TRBJ2-7
v_gene: TRBV6-1

CDR3aa: CAWSRSLQGIGYTF
CDR3nt: TGTGCCTGGAGTCGAAGTTTACAGGGAATTGGCTACACCTTC
d_gene: NA
j_gene: TRBJ1-2
v_gene: TRBV30